One sample yielded the 20 T cell receptor beta chains listed below, sequenced in a study of T cell repertoires in cytomegalovirus infection. TCRdb reprocessed the reads with MiXCR, giving one entry per CDR3 protein. The table lists fewer than 350,000 distinct CDR3 sequences, about 17% of them singletons. The sequencing sample was made of PBMCs. The receptors derive from a human donor in good health (CMV status not recorded). Some clones in this sample may be carry-over from other donors' samples.

This clonotype was counted ten times or more. The V and J genes are TRBV7-2 and TRBJ2-3; D is ambiguous. The V gene lost 1 base and the J gene lost 1 base, with 9 bases spanning the gap. Germline V gene data show CDR1 as SGHTA and CDR2 as FQGNSA. The CDR3 loop spans 15 amino acids. The CDR3 bases are TGTGCCAGCAGCTTAGAGGCTCCACGCACAGATACGCAGTATTTT. It specifies CASSLEAPRTDTQYF.

The V and J genes are TRBV6-6 and TRBJ1-5; tentative D call: TRBD1 (6 bases). Trimming pared 1 base from V and 6 bases from J, leaving 10 bases between. Per germline, CDR1 MNHNY and CDR2 SVGAGI (reference sequence). This CDR3 region has 14 residues. The CDR3 loop reads CASSYLGAGQPQHF. DNA for the CDR3: TGTGCCAGCAGTTACTTGGGGGCCGGTCAGCCCCAGCATTTT.

This clonotype showed up many times. V and J are TRBV28 and TRBJ1-1; 8 nucleotides align to TRBD1. The CDR3 length is 14 residues. With V trimmed by 5 bases and J by 0 bases, 2 bases remained unmatched. Germline V lookup: CDR1 MDHEN, CDR2 SYDVKM. CDR3 sequence (DNA): TGTGCCAGCAGTGGGACAGGCCTGAACACTGAAGCTTTCTTT. Protein: CASSGTGLNTEAFF. Full variable domain (rest looked up from reference TRBV28 and TRBJ1-1): DVKVTQSSRYLVKRTGEKVFLECVQDMDHENMFWYRQDPGLGLRLIYFSYDVKMKEKGDIPEGYSVSREKKERFSLILESASTNQTSMYLCASSGTGLNTEAFFGQGTRLTVV.

This clonotype occurred many times. The V gene is TRBV4-3, the J gene TRBJ1-5; D call uncertain. The CDR3 sequence is 15 residues long. Germline V gene sequence: CDR1 LGHNA, CDR2 YSLEER. Trimming left V 1 base short and J 0 bases short, with 7 bases between. The CDR3 protein is CASSQGRYSNQPQHF. The CDR3 region has the DNA TGCGCCAGCAGCCAAGGACGATATAGCAATCAGCCCCAGCATTTT.

This clonotype was observed a handful of times. This chain links TRBV4-1 with TRBJ2-1, with 12 bases matching TRBD2. The CDR3 covers 17 residues. Germline CDR1 MGHRA, CDR2 YSYEKL. Trimming at V came to 4 bases and at J to 2 bases, leaving 6 bases not matched to a gene. CDR3 DNA: TGCGCCAGCAGCCGGTCCCTAGCGGGGGGGCCCTACAATGAGCAGTTCTTC. It is translated as CASSRSLAGGPYNEQFF.

This clonotype was counted at least ten times. The genes are TRBV25-1 and TRBJ2-7; D may be TRBD1 (6 bases). Germline V lookup: CDR1 MGHDK, CDR2 SYGVNS. The CDR3 is 14 residues long. V was shortened by 5 bases and J by 5 bases, with 16 bases between the two germline ends. CDR3 sequence reads: CASSSDSSGNEQYF. In nucleotides, the CDR3 is TGTGCCAGCAGTTCGGACAGCTCGGGGAACGAGCAGTACTTC.

This clonotype was seen only a few times. The CDR3 nucleotides read TGTGCCAGCAGTGACAGGGATTCTAGAGGAGCTTTCTTT. Translating it yields CASSDRDSRGAFF. The chain employs TRBV12-3 or TRBV12-4 and TRBJ1-1; 7 bases match TRBD1. V was pared by 5 bases and J by 10 bases, with 10 bases of the junction left unmatched. CDR3 length: 13 amino acids.

This clonotype was counted at least ten times. The V and J genes are TRBV10-3 and TRBJ1-1; 8 bases agree with TRBD1. Germline loops: CDR1 ENHRY, CDR2 SYGVKD. The CDR3 consists of 14 residues. The J segment lost 9 bases and the V segment lost 0 bases, leaving 6 bases of the junction unmatched. The CDR3 loop reads CAISESIGQGKAFF. For the CDR3, the DNA is TGTGCCATCAGTGAGTCGATAGGACAGGGTAAAGCTTTCTTT.

This clonotype was detected ten times or more. This rearrangement joins TRBV5-1 to TRBJ2-5; TRBD2 agrees at 7 bases. Germline values: CDR1 SGHRS, CDR2 YFSETQ. V lost 2 bases and J lost 4; bases outside the gene matches: 11. This CDR3 spans 16 amino acids. CDR3 sequence: CASSFGGTGGGETQYF. The DNA of the CDR3 is TGCGCCAGCAGCTTCGGTGGCACGGGGGGAGGAGAGACCCAGTACTTC.

This clonotype has at least ten counts. The chain recombines TRBV7-2 with TRBJ1-3; D gene unclear. The CDR3 runs 14 residues. Germline V CDR1 and CDR2: SGHTA, FQGNSA. Trimming shortened V by 3 bases and J by 2 bases, and 8 bases separated the two germline ends. The CDR3 region has the DNA TGTGCCAGCAGCTTTGGGTTGACTGGAAACACCATATATTTT. This encodes CASSFGLTGNTIYF. The full variable domain, its missing parts supplied by reference TRBV7-2 and TRBJ1-3, is GAGVSQSPSNKVTEKGKDVELRCDPISGHTALYWYRQSLGQGLEFLIYFQGNSAPDKSGLPSDRFSAERTGGSVSTLTIQRTQQEDSAVYLCASSFGLTGNTIYFGEGSWLTVV.

This sequence joins TRBV19 and TRBJ1-4, with unresolved D. Germline assignment: CDR1 LNHDA and CDR2 SQIVND (reference sequence). With 2 bases removed from V and 12 bases from J, the gap between germline ends came to 10 bases. This CDR3 is 12 amino acids long. The chain's CDR3 is CASSIWAGQLFF. CDR3 nucleotides: TGTGCCAGTAGTATATGGGCTGGACAACTGTTTTTT.

This clonotype was counted at least ten times. The rearrangement links TRBV6-2 or TRBV6-3 to TRBJ1-5; 7 nucleotides line up with TRBD1. The V gene's germline CDR1 is MNHEY and CDR2 SVGEGT. The CDR3 covers 13 residues. Unmatched junction bases numbered 3, after V lost 6 bases and J lost 4 bases. In nucleotides, the CDR3 is TGTGCCAGCAGCAGGGGGGAAAATCAGCCCCAGCATTTT. Translation gives CASSRGENQPQHF.

V usage is TRBV18 and J usage is TRBJ1-2; D perhaps matches TRBD1 (5 bases). The CDR3 is made up of 16 amino acids. CDR1 is KGHSH, CDR2 LQKENI, per germline. The V and J ends lost 3 bases and 0 bases respectively, with 14 bases between them. CDR3 DNA sequence: TGTGCCAGCTCACCCCCGGCGGGGCAAACTAACTATGGCTACACCTTC. As protein: CASSPPAGQTNYGYTF. The full variable domain, with the rest looked up from reference TRBV18 and TRBJ1-2, is NAGVMQNPRHLVRRRGQEARLRCSPMKGHSHVYWYRQLPEEGLKFMVYLQKENIIDESGMPKERFSAEFPKEGPSILRIQQVVRGDSAAYFCASSPPAGQTNYGYTFGSGTRLTVV.

The chain couples TRBV10-3 to TRBJ2-2; D uncertain. The CDR3 loop spans 12 amino acids. V was trimmed by 4 bases and J by 4 bases, leaving 4 bases between them. CDR1 is ENHRY and CDR2 is SYGVKD in the germline V gene. CDR3 protein: CAISVATGELFF. The CDR3 DNA reads TGTGCCATCAGTGTGGCCACCGGGGAGCTGTTTTTT.

This clonotype was observed a handful of times. The J gene is TRBJ2-1, the V gene TRBV24-1; D call uncertain. Per germline, CDR1 KGHDR and CDR2 SFDVKD. V was pared by 2 bases and J by 9 bases, with 4 bases between. This CDR3 is built from 11 residues. CDR3 protein: CATSDWSEQFF. The CDR3 DNA reads TGTGCCACCAGTGATTGGAGTGAGCAGTTCTTC.

This clonotype was detected only a few times. The V gene is TRBV6-2 or TRBV6-3, the J gene TRBJ2-7; weak D call: TRBD1 (5 bases). CDR3 size: 13 residues. CDR1 and CDR2 (germline): MNHEY, SVGEGT. Trimming shortened V by 8 bases and J by 2 bases, and 13 bases separated the two germline ends. DNA for the CDR3: TGTGCCAGCGGGGCGGAGTCTCCCTACGAGCAGTACTTC. This translates into CASGAESPYEQYF.

This clonotype was detected only a few times. The V and J genes are TRBV19 and TRBJ1-1; D possibly corresponds to TRBD1 (5 bases). Per the germline V gene, CDR1 is LNHDA and CDR2 is SQIVND (reference sequence). The CDR3 loop spans 14 amino acids. Trimming pared 3 bases from V and 4 bases from J, leaving 12 bases between. CDR3 nucleotides: TGTGCCAGTAGTATTGGGCTCGGGGGCACTGAAGCTTTCTTT. Encoded protein: CASSIGLGGTEAFF.

There are many counts of this clonotype. The gene calls are TRBV7-2 and TRBJ2-7; D is uncertain. CDR3 length equals 11 residues. The ends were cut back, 5 bases at V and 4 bases at J, with 6 bases in the middle. From germline, CDR1 is SGHTA and CDR2 FQGNSA. The CDR3 DNA sequence: TGTGCCAGCAGCCAGCGTTACGAGCAGTACTTC. Its translation is CASSQRYEQYF. Full variable domain (rest looked up from reference TRBV7-2 and TRBJ2-7): GAGVSQSPSNKVTEKGKDVELRCDPISGHTALYWYRQSLGQGLEFLIYFQGNSAPDKSGLPSDRFSAERTGGSVSTLTIQRTQQEDSAVYLCASSQRYEQYFGPGTRLTVT.

The V and J genes are TRBV6-1 and TRBJ1-5; 8 bases match TRBD1. Germline loops: CDR1 MNHNS, CDR2 SASEGT. The CDR3 spans 15 residues. V trimming: 5 bases; J trimming: 2 bases; junction bases outside the gene matches: 5. CDR3 loop: CASSSTGAGNQPQHF. CDR3 DNA: TGTGCCAGCAGTTCGACAGGGGCGGGCAATCAGCCCCAGCATTTT.

The sample holds a few counts of this clonotype. J is TRBJ2-3 and V is TRBV7-9; possibly TRBD2 for D (6 bases). V gave up 5 bases and J gave up 6 bases, with 21 bases separating them. This CDR3 is built from 16 residues. Germline V gene data show CDR1 as SEHNR and CDR2 as FQNEAQ (reference sequence). This CDR3 is CASSPLGGVPSDTQYF. The CDR3 bases are TGTGCCAGCAGCCCTCTAGGCGGGGTTCCCTCGGATACGCAGTATTTT.